The text below deals with one TCR beta chain. This record comes from a study of blood T cell repertoires in COVID-19. Study-wide context: The samples span acute and convalescent COVID-19 from the United States, Italy and Spain. Sources were T cells, B-cell-depleted T cells, or PBMCs; the material itself was cDNA or gDNA.

V lost 8 bases to trimming and J lost 4 bases, with 8 bases between them. The germline CDR1 and CDR2 sequences are SNHLY and FYNNEI. The CDR3 runs to 11 residues. Authors' analysis steps: Researchers report that nucleated cell counts were estimated from reference gene primer amplification. This table comes from immunoSEQ multiplex PCR, and its TCRdb copy is limited to in-frame clones, with some not included. V and J calls and clone size come straight from that table; D and trimming were deduced from the DNA. The table shows some 120,000 clones, with less than 85% occurring only once. V and J are TRBV2 and TRBJ1-2; tentatively, D is TRBD1 (5 bases). Sequencing was done on a sample of peripheral blood. The TCR was taken from a man between 25 and 39 years old with acute or convalescent COVID-19. DNA for the CDR3: TGTGCCAGCGGGGCAATCTATGGCTACACCTTC. Translating gives CASGAIYGYTF.